Shown below are 21 T cell receptor beta chains from a single sample sequenced in a study of cytomegalovirus exposure and HLA in healthy donors. Both 60 Vbeta primers and 13 Jbeta primers went into the PCR. Profiling relied on immunoSEQ multiplex PCR, and the TCRdb table lists in-frame clones only, not all of them. Of about 160,000 clones listed, about three quarters were seen once; the top ten hold roughly 3%. The sequenced sample was PBMCs. The receptors here all came from a woman aged 40 to 49 in good health and CMV-seronegative.

The genes are TRBV6-1 and TRBJ1-2; no clear D gene. Germline V gene sequence: CDR1 MNHNS, CDR2 SASEGT. Trimming removed 1 base from V and 0 bases from J, with 9 bases in between. The CDR3 runs 15 residues. In DNA form, the CDR3 reads TGTGCCAGCAGTGAAGTTCGGGAGACTAACTATGGCTACACCTTC. It encodes CASSEVRETNYGYTF.

The J gene is TRBJ1-4, the V gene TRBV4-2; no clear D. Germline V gene sequence: CDR1 LGHNA, CDR2 YNFKEQ. V shed 1 base and J shed 2 bases, with 11 bases lying between them. The CDR3 totals 16 residues. The CDR3 sequence: CASSQAFGFTNEKLFF. In nucleotides, the CDR3 is TGTGCCAGCAGCCAAGCCTTCGGGTTTACTAATGAAAAACTGTTTTTT.

The chain joins TRBV7-9 to TRBJ1-1; unclear D gene. The CDR3 is 13 amino acids. Per germline, CDR1 SEHNR and CDR2 FQNEAQ (reference sequence). V gave up 5 bases and J gave up 4 bases, with 11 bases separating them. CDR3 protein: CASSLTGSTEAFF. In nucleotides, the CDR3 is TGTGCCAGCAGCCTTACGGGGTCCACTGAAGCTTTCTTT. Combining the CDR3 with reference TRBV7-9 and TRBJ1-1 gives the whole variable domain DTGVSQNPRHKITKRGQNVTFRCDPISEHNRLYWYRQTLGQGPEFLTYFQNEAQLEKSRLLSDRFSAERPKGSFSTLEIQRTEQGDSAMYLCASSLTGSTEAFFGQGTRLTVV.

The chain links TRBV11-1 to TRBJ1-4, with a tentative D call TRBD1 (5 bases). V was pared by 5 bases and J by 0 bases, with 13 bases between. The germline CDR1 and CDR2 sequences are SGHAT and FQDESV (reference sequence). This CDR3 contains 16 residues. The CDR3 region is CASSPQGAATNEKLFF. The DNA of the CDR3 is TGTGCCAGCAGCCCCCAGGGCGCCGCAACTAATGAAAAACTGTTTTTT.

The V and J genes are TRBV7-3 and TRBJ2-3; tentatively, D is TRBD2 (7 bases). Germline assignment: CDR1 SGHTA and CDR2 FQGTGA. The CDR3 extends over 14 amino acids. V lost 5 bases to trimming and J lost 6 bases, with 15 bases between them. The CDR3 sequence is CASSKGGPGDTQYF. The CDR3 bases are TGTGCCAGCAGCAAGGGGGGGCCCGGGGATACGCAGTATTTT.

This clone has just a few counts. In DNA, the CDR3 is TGTGCCAGCAGCTTGGACTATTACCAAGAGACCCAGTACTTC. Its protein is CASSLDYYQETQYF. The V gene is TRBV5-6, the J gene TRBJ2-5, with D unresolved. Germline CDR1 is SGHDT and CDR2 is YYEEEE. The CDR3 has 14 amino acids. The V gene lost 0 bases and the J gene lost 0 bases, with 6 bases spanning the gap.

This clone came up a few times. The chain has TRBV5-1 and TRBJ1-1; TRBD1 is a possible D gene (5 bases). V gave up 4 bases and J gave up 2 bases, with 15 bases separating them. Germline CDR1 SGHRS, CDR2 YFSETQ. The CDR3 has 15 residues. CDR3 amino acids: CASSPARQLNTEAFF. CDR3 bases: TGCGCCAGCAGCCCAGCACGACAGCTTAACACTGAAGCTTTCTTT.

The rearrangement uses TRBV5-1 and TRBJ1-4, with D tentatively TRBD1 (6 bases). V was clipped by 0 bases and J by 6 bases, with 9 bases between them. CDR3 length: 14 residues. The V gene's germline CDR1 is SGHRS and CDR2 YFSETQ. Here the CDR3 reads CASSLAPGDEKLFF. The CDR3 coding sequence is TGCGCCAGCAGCTTGGCACCAGGGGATGAAAAACTGTTTTTT.

V is TRBV9 and J is TRBJ1-2; 8 bases are a match to TRBD1. V dropped 4 bases and J dropped 2; count of bases not matched to a gene: 10. Per germline, CDR1 SGDLS and CDR2 YYNGEE. This CDR3 contains 16 residues. CDR3 region: CASSYRTGTLNYGYTF. DNA of the CDR3: TGTGCCAGCAGCTATCGGACAGGGACACTCAACTATGGCTACACCTTC.

V and J are TRBV4-1 and TRBJ1-2, with 7 bases identical to TRBD1. This CDR3 contains 18 residues. Germline CDR1 reads MGHRA; CDR2 reads YSYEKL. The V gene end was trimmed by 4 bases and the J gene end by 2 bases; junction bases not matched to a gene: 16. CDR3 coding DNA: TGCGCCAGCAGCCCGCTACCCCGGGCAGGGGGTAGGAACTATGGCTACACCTTC. This codes for CASSPLPRAGGRNYGYTF.

The chain uses TRBV5-6 and TRBJ1-3, with D possibly being TRBD1 (6 bases). The V gene's germline CDR1 is SGHDT and CDR2 YYEEEE. Trimming pared 4 bases from V and 0 bases from J, leaving 11 bases between. The CDR3 is 15 amino acids. CDR3 sequence reads: CASSGRDTSGNTIYF. DNA of the CDR3: TGTGCCAGCAGCGGACGGGACACCTCTGGAAACACCATATATTTT.

The gene calls are TRBV28 and TRBJ1-2, with 8 bases fitting TRBD1. CDR1 and CDR2 from the germline V gene are MDHEN and SYDVKM. CDR3 length: 14 residues. V lost 6 bases to trimming and J lost 4 bases; unmatched junction nucleotides: 7. The CDR3 sequence: CASSSTGDGYGYTF. In nucleotides, the CDR3 is TGTGCCAGCAGCTCGACAGGGGATGGCTATGGCTACACCTTC.

The V gene is TRBV19, the J gene TRBJ1-5; 8 bases are shared with TRBD1. The ends lost 6 bases at V and 7 bases at J; junction bases unmatched: 11. Per germline, CDR1 LNHDA and CDR2 SQIVND (reference sequence). This CDR3 contains 15 residues. Here the CDR3 reads CASSGDRQGYQPQHF. The CDR3 bases are TGTGCCAGTAGCGGGGACAGACAGGGGTACCAGCCCCAGCATTTT. Supplemented by reference TRBV19 and TRBJ1-5, the full variable domain reads DGGITQSPKYLFRKEGQNVTLSCEQNLNHDAMYWYRQDPGQGLRLIYYSQIVNDFQKGDIAEGYSVSREKKESFPLTVTSAQKNPTAFYLCASSGDRQGYQPQHFGDGTRLSIL.

This clone was seen a few times. The chain recombines TRBV9 with TRBJ2-2; D remains unclear. This CDR3 is built from 15 residues. Trimming took 2 bases from V and 3 from J, leaving 11 bases between them. The germline V gene encodes CDR1 SGDLS and CDR2 YYNGEE. CDR3 amino acids: CASSVLSSYTGELFF. DNA for the CDR3: TGTGCCAGCAGCGTCCTCTCCTCTTACACCGGGGAGCTGTTTTTT.

This clone was counted only a few times. The rearrangement links TRBV6-1 to TRBJ1-1; tentative D call: TRBD1 (6 bases). CDR1 and CDR2 from the germline V gene are MNHNS and SASEGT. Deletions cut 4 bases from V and 2 bases from J, with 11 bases between. The CDR3 has 14 residues. The DNA for the CDR3 is TGTGCCAGCAGTGTCCAGACAGGAAACACTGAAGCTTTCTTT. It specifies CASSVQTGNTEAFF.

V is TRBV5-4 and J is TRBJ1-1, with a possible D match to TRBD1 (5 bases). V was shortened by 1 base and J by 0 bases, with 10 bases between the two germline ends. The CDR3 has 15 amino acids. Per the germline V gene, CDR1 is SGHNT and CDR2 is YYREEE (reference sequence). This chain's CDR3 is CASSLQGFMNTEAFF. CDR3 coding DNA: TGTGCCAGCAGCTTGCAGGGCTTCATGAACACTGAAGCTTTCTTT.

CDR3 nucleotides: TGTGCCAGTTCTAGGAAGGGACAGGGAACCTACGAGCAGTACTTC. Protein sequence: CASSRKGQGTYEQYF. The V and J genes are TRBV19 and TRBJ2-7; 9 bases agree with TRBD1. With 8 bases clipped from V and 2 bases from J, the junction kept 10 bases outside the gene matches. The CDR3 runs 15 residues. CDR1 is LNHDA, CDR2 SQIVND, per germline (reference sequence).

The gene calls are TRBV2 and TRBJ1-2; D is uncertain. The germline V and J ends were trimmed by 6 bases and 4 bases, with 12 bases remaining between them. The CDR3 has 13 residues. CDR1 is SNHLY and CDR2 is FYNNEI in the germline V gene. Here the CDR3 reads CASRPRLFYGYTF. CDR3 DNA sequence: TGTGCCAGCAGACCCAGGTTATTCTATGGCTACACCTTC.

This clone was counted once. The V and J genes are TRBV11-2 and TRBJ2-1; 9 bases fit TRBD2. J gave up 8 bases and V 5 bases, and 7 bases lay outside the gene matches. CDR3 length: 14 amino acids. Per the germline V gene, CDR1 is SGHAT and CDR2 is FQNNGV. The CDR3 sequence is CASSLSGGPYEQFF. The CDR3 nucleotides read TGTGCCAGCAGCCTAAGCGGGGGGCCCTATGAGCAGTTCTTC.

J is TRBJ1-1 and V is TRBV18; unclear D gene. Germline V gene sequence: CDR1 KGHSH, CDR2 LQKENI. Trimming removed 5 bases at V and 2 bases at J, with 6 bases between. This CDR3 has 12 amino acids. The CDR3 DNA reads TGTGCCAGCTCATTGTTAAACACTGAAGCTTTCTTT. This gives the protein CASSLLNTEAFF. Complete variable domain (other parts from reference TRBV18 and TRBJ1-1): NAGVMQNPRHLVRRRGQEARLRCSPMKGHSHVYWYRQLPEEGLKFMVYLQKENIIDESGMPKERFSAEFPKEGPSILRIQQVVRGDSAAYFCASSLLNTEAFFGQGTRLTVV.

The genes are TRBV2 and TRBJ1-2; TRBD1 might be the D (6 bases). CDR1 and CDR2 (germline): SNHLY, FYNNEI. The CDR3 totals 13 residues. V lost 6 bases to trimming and J lost 5 bases, with 13 bases between them. CDR3 sequence: CASSIQGEYGYTF. The CDR3 bases are TGTGCCAGCAGCATACAGGGCGAGTATGGCTACACCTTC.